A single sample gave rise to the 9 T cell receptor beta chains below, sequenced in a study of OX40 agonist ivuxolimab in advanced cancers. Produced via immunoSEQ multiplex PCR; TCRdb's table is partial and in-frame only. The sample includes tens of thousands of clones, around 84% of them seen just once. The source material was CD4+ or CD8+ T cells sorted from blood, sampled in a trial of the OX40 agonist ivuxolimab. The receptor source for this set is an adult with an advanced solid tumor such as melanoma, head and neck, liver or kidney cancer.

The chain has TRBV7-9 and TRBJ1-5; D uncertain. The CDR3 has 15 amino acids. Germline CDR1 SEHNR, CDR2 FQNEAQ (reference sequence). Trimming removed 1 base at V and 0 bases at J, with 7 bases between. The CDR3 nucleotides are TGTGCCAGCAGCTTAGATACGTTTAGCAATCAGCCCCAGCATTTT. It encodes CASSLDTFSNQPQHF.

This sequence joins TRBV28 and TRBJ1-4, with D unclear. V shed 2 bases and J shed 0 bases, with 13 bases lying between them. CDR1 and CDR2 (germline): MDHEN, SYDVKM. The CDR3 runs 17 residues. The CDR3 is CASSLVGGFATNEKLFF. CDR3 bases: TGTGCCAGCAGTTTAGTCGGCGGATTTGCAACTAATGAAAAACTGTTTTTT.

The chain recombines TRBV29-1 with TRBJ2-3; weak D call: TRBD2 (5 bases). Per germline, CDR1 SQVTM and CDR2 ANQGSEA. CDR3 length: 13 residues. V lost 4 bases to trimming and J lost 7 bases, with 15 bases between them. The chain's CDR3 is CSVGLSGLNTQYF. The CDR3 nucleotides are TGCAGCGTTGGGCTGAGCGGACTTAATACGCAGTATTTT.

The rearrangement uses TRBV7-9 and TRBJ2-5; 12 nucleotides line up with TRBD2. V dropped 6 bases and J dropped 5; count of bases not matched to a gene: 10. Germline loops: CDR1 SEHNR, CDR2 FQNEAQ (reference sequence). The CDR3 loop spans 16 amino acids. DNA for the CDR3: TGTGCCAGCAGTTTCCGGACTAGCGGGGTGAGGGAGACCCAGTACTTC. It specifies CASSFRTSGVRETQYF. Full variable domain (remainder filled in from reference TRBV7-9 and TRBJ2-5): DTGVSQNPRHKITKRGQNVTFRCDPISEHNRLYWYRQTLGQGPEFLTYFQNEAQLEKSRLLSDRFSAERPKGSFSTLEIQRTEQGDSAMYLCASSFRTSGVRETQYFGPGTRLLVL.

V and J are TRBV19 and TRBJ2-7, with 7 bases that match TRBD1. In germline, CDR1 is LNHDA, CDR2 SQIVND (reference sequence). Unmatched junction bases numbered 13, after V lost 9 bases and J lost 2 bases. The CDR3 runs to 15 residues. This CDR3 is CASNLGNRGAYEQYF. Here the CDR3 DNA reads TGTGCCAGCAATCTGGGAAACAGGGGTGCCTACGAGCAGTACTTC.

V and J are TRBV2 and TRBJ1-1; TRBD1 matches 8 bases. J was trimmed by 5 bases and V by 5 bases; bases with no gene match: 4. CDR1 is SNHLY and CDR2 is FYNNEI in the germline V gene. The CDR3 covers 13 residues. DNA for the CDR3: TGTGCCAGCAGTAGGGACAGGTGGACTGAAGCTTTCTTT. This codes for CASSRDRWTEAFF.

V gene TRBV5-8 combines with J gene TRBJ1-2, with TRBD1 as a possible D gene (6 bases). Germline V gives CDR1 SGHTS, CDR2 YDEGEE. Trimming took off 2 bases at V and 6 bases at J, with 20 bases between the two ends. This CDR3 has 16 residues. CDR3 nucleotides: TGTGCCAGCAGCTTCCGAACAGGGTGGAAGTCGGATGGCTACACCTTC. Residues: CASSFRTGWKSDGYTF. The variable domain in full, completed from reference TRBV5-8 and TRBJ1-2, reads EAGVTQSPTHLIKTRGQQATLRCSPISGHTSVYWYQQALGLGLQFLLWYDEGEERNRGNFPPRFSGRQFPNYSSELNVNALELEDSALYLCASSFRTGWKSDGYTFGSGTRLTVV.

The chain links TRBV6-4 to TRBJ1-2; D remains ambiguous. Per germline, CDR1 MRHNA and CDR2 SNTAGT. V was shortened by 6 bases and J by 0 bases, with 8 bases between the two germline ends. The CDR3 is 13 residues long. The CDR3 bases are TGTGCCAGCAGCGCAACAACTAACTATGGCTACACCTTC. Translating it yields CASSATTNYGYTF.

This sequence joins TRBV28 and TRBJ2-2; D ambiguous. The CDR3 covers 13 residues. Germline CDR1 MDHEN, CDR2 SYDVKM. The V gene lost 3 bases and the J gene lost 7 bases, with 9 bases spanning the gap. The CDR3 nucleotides are TGTGCCAGCAGTTTTGGGCAGCACGGGGAGCTGTTTTTT. It yields the protein CASSFGQHGELFF.